One TCR beta chain is described in this entry. The antigen is not known. Sequenced by immunoSEQ multiplex PCR; TCRdb stores in-frame clones only, minus some. The profile shows about 19,000 clones, about 45% of them singletons. From germline, CDR1 is KGHSH and CDR2 LQKENI. The CDR3 loop spans 15 amino acids. Germline trimming cut 1 base from V and 3 bases from J; bases unmatched to any gene: 5. The data stem from a study of siplizumab effects on memory and regulatory T cells. Study findings and constraints: The diversity of naive T cells seemed greater than that of memory cells, and their alloresponse contribution seemed major. Unstimulated subsets captured only a minor fraction of alloreactive clones. Controls showed an average of roughly 30% Treg-derived mappable alloreactive CD4+ clones, while siplizumab showed nearly 70%.

Coculture of mixed lymphocyte reaction cells was performed at 37°C for roughly six days. This receptor was identified in a human donor in good health; the cells came from an allogeneic mixed lymphocyte reaction. Some clones in this sample may be carry-over from other donors' samples. The specimen was CFSE-low (dividing) CD4+ T cells sorted from an allogeneic mixed lymphocyte reaction. V usage is TRBV18 and J usage is TRBJ1-2; 7 bases map to TRBD1. This CDR3 reads CASSPQRGQDYGYTF. Written as DNA, the CDR3 is TGTGCCAGCTCACCACAAAGGGGGCAGGACTATGGCTACACCTTC.